This T cell receptor beta chain was sequenced for a study of blood T cell repertoires in COVID-19. Clones were read by immunoSEQ multiplex PCR, and TCRdb kept only the in-frame ones, dropping some. Here the sample spans 55,000 to 70,000 clones, around 87% being singletons. J was trimmed by 0 bases and V by 8 bases; bases with no gene match: 1. This CDR3 is built from 13 residues. Germline lookup yields CDR1 SNHLY and CDR2 FYNNEI. This TCR was sampled from a man aged 60-69 years with acute or convalescent COVID-19. V and J are TRBV2 and TRBJ1-1; 9 bases are shared with TRBD1. The material sequenced was peripheral blood. The CDR3 loop reads CASGTGMNTEAFF. The DNA for the CDR3 is TGTGCCAGCGGGACAGGGATGAACACTGAAGCTTTCTTT.